This TCR beta chain was sequenced during a study of CD8+CD57+ T cells in acquired aplastic anemia listed by TCRdb under 2018. Turning to the overall study: DNA extracted from sorted CD4+ and CD8+ cells had a mean of around 3 ug, with a range of 0.2 to 27.4 ug. A CD8+CD57+ expansion meant a frequency higher than the mean frequency seen in healthy subjects.

Patients chosen for sequencing had shown expansion of CD8+CD57+ cells by flow cytometry. Every patient had severe acquired aplastic anemia, diagnosed using the International Study of Aplastic Anemia and Agranulocytosis and Camitta criteria. No patient had received any therapy when blood was sampled. In the study, sorted CD4+ and CD8+ blood T cells from patients with severe aplastic anemia and from healthy subjects underwent deep sequencing of TCR repertoires. Patients were enrolled in the USA under clinicaltrials.gov protocols 00001620, 01623167, 00001397, 00071045, 00081523 and 00961064. Ficoll-Paque density gradient centrifugation was used to isolate peripheral blood mononuclear cells. Before DNA was extracted, CD4+ and CD8+ T cells were sorted using either FACS or magnetic beads. As concerns this clonotype: Its antigen has not been determined. Qualities for individual bases were not recorded, and no much larger clone is one base off.

Genomic DNA was used as template for profiling of TCR beta VDJ combinations and CDR3 sequences. An Illumina HiSeq 2000 was used for TCR repertoire sequencing. As for how the authors treated the data: Repertoires were assessed using TRBV/TRBJ rearrangement plots, CDR3 size and DJ length profiles, and Simpson's diversity index. The most abundant DNA sequence in the deep sequencing data was defined as the immunodominant clone. CDR3 amino acid sequences were screened for sharing across subjects and were compared with published repertoires and the VDJdb database. Clones were called with MiXCR by TCRdb after fastp trimmed the public reads at Q25, and only in-frame beta chains were retained. Rows with one shared CDR3 protein collapse into an entry with the most common genes and DNA. TCRdb's processing, not the study's, gives the V and J calls here. Within this sample are 95,000 to 150,000 distinct CDR3 sequences, with almost 40% of them counted one time only. 2.6% of the sample goes to the ten largest clones.

Measured from the cysteine to the phenylalanine, the CDR3 is 14 residues long. Only CDR3 DNA remains: 42 bases, in frame from the first base. Here V drops 7 bases and J drops 5 bases, and the junction holds 9 bases not matched to any gene. The germline V gene yields KGHSH for CDR1 and LQKENI for CDR2. The full study reports these points: CD8+ Simpson's diversity did not differ significantly between patients and healthy controls (P=0.060). Roughly 30 CD8+ CDR3 sequences were shared between patients and controls but appeared highly expressed in patients and within their immunodominant clones.

The source material was sorted CD4+, CD8+, or CD8+CD57+ T cells (not recorded which) from PBMCs. The V and J genes are TRBV18 and TRBJ2-3; 7 bases in between match TRBD1. The source is a human donor with aplastic anemia. The bases are TGTGCCAGCTGCCCCCGGGACAGACTAGATACGCAGTATTTT. This codes for CASCPRDRLDTQYF.